The 13 T cell receptor beta chains below all came from one sample that was sequenced in a study of blood T cells in healthy people across ages. Combining a sample-barcoded 5' primer with a J-beta primer mix, a second PCR ran for roughly 7 to 12 cycles. TCRdb fed the 5' RACE reads into MiXCR, producing one record per CDR3 protein. In the table there are some 900,000 distinct CDR3 sequences, under 50% of which are singletons. The sample was blood. The receptors shown here come from a young man in good health.

The chain uses TRBV4-1 and TRBJ2-3; D gene ambiguous. V was clipped by 2 bases and J by 4 bases, with 7 bases between them. This CDR3 is 13 amino acids long. The germline gives CDR1 MGHRA, CDR2 YSYEKL. As DNA, the CDR3 is TGCGCCAGCAGCCAAATCCTGCCAGATACGCAGTATTTT. Amino acids: CASSQILPDTQYF.

There are a few counts of this clonotype. The chain joins TRBV5-1 to TRBJ1-1; D is possibly TRBD1 (5 bases). The CDR3 consists of 14 residues. Per the germline V gene, CDR1 is SGHRS and CDR2 is YFSETQ. Trimming cost V 0 bases and J 1 base, with 7 bases left between them. The CDR3 loop is CASSLAGPNTEAFF. Here the CDR3 DNA reads TGCGCCAGCAGCTTGGCAGGGCCGAACACTGAAGCTTTCTTT.

V usage is TRBV27 and J usage is TRBJ2-1, with TRBD2 identical over 7 bases. V lost 4 bases to trimming and J lost 7 bases; unmatched junction nucleotides: 4. Germline V CDR1 and CDR2: MNHEY, SMNVEV (reference sequence). This CDR3 spans 13 amino acids. The DNA of the CDR3 is TGTGCCAGCAGTTGGGCGGGGGTTAATGAGCAGTTCTTC. It yields the protein CASSWAGVNEQFF.

This clonotype was seen only a few times. The rearrangement uses TRBV28 and TRBJ2-1, with 8 bases lining up with TRBD1. The V gene end was trimmed by 8 bases and the J gene end by 6 bases; junction bases not matched to a gene: 6. The CDR3 totals 13 residues. CDR1 and CDR2 from the germline V gene are MDHEN and SYDVKM. Here the CDR3 DNA reads TGTGCCAGCCGCAAAACAGGGGGCAATGAGCAGTTCTTC. Protein product: CASRKTGGNEQFF.

The chain has TRBV13 and TRBJ1-5, with D maybe TRBD1 (6 bases). V lost 6 bases and J lost 4, with 13 bases in between. The CDR3 has 14 residues. Germline values: CDR1 PRHDT, CDR2 FYEKMQ (reference sequence). This chain's CDR3 is CASRDRGQNQPQHF. DNA for the CDR3: TGTGCCAGCAGGGACAGAGGGCAAAATCAGCCCCAGCATTTT.

This clonotype was counted a few times. V usage is TRBV27 and J usage is TRBJ1-1, with D uncertain. V was cut by 7 bases and J by 0 bases, with 12 bases left in between. Germline CDR1 and CDR2: MNHEY and SMNVEV (reference sequence). The CDR3 has 14 residues. The CDR3 region is CASNPLPLNTEAFF. Here the CDR3 DNA reads TGTGCCAGCAATCCATTGCCGCTGAACACTGAAGCTTTCTTT.

The chain joins TRBV6-5 to TRBJ2-5, with D perhaps matching TRBD2 (6 bases). The DNA matches TRBJ2-7 better at its end, which makes the J call doubtful. Germline CDR1 and CDR2: MNHEY and SVGAGI. CDR3 size: 13 residues. CDR3 protein: CASVGTEDYEQYF. The DNA of the CDR3 is TGTGCCAGTGTCGGGACTGAAGACTACGAGCAGTACTTC.

V is TRBV29-1 and J is TRBJ2-7; D not certain. The last part of the DNA fits TRBJ2-5 better; the J call may be wrong. In germline, CDR1 is SQVTM, CDR2 ANQGSEA. CDR3 length: 12 amino acids. Written as DNA, the CDR3 is TGCAGCGTTGTCCTAGTCCAAGAGACCCAGTACTTC. Its translation is CSVVLVQETQYF.

The rearrangement joins TRBV5-8 to TRBJ1-2; TRBD1 matches at 8 bases. The V gene's germline CDR1 is SGHTS and CDR2 YDEGEE. The length of the CDR3 is 18 residues. Losses at the gene ends were 0 bases for V and 1 base for J; bases not matched to a gene: 11. CDR3 nucleotide sequence: TGTGCCAGCAGCTTGGCCGGACAGGGAGGACCTAATAACTATGGCTACACCTTC. This codes for CASSLAGQGGPNNYGYTF.

This clonotype was picked up a small number of times. V usage is TRBV29-1 and J usage is TRBJ1-1; D is possibly TRBD1 (5 bases). V was trimmed by 7 bases and J by 6 bases, leaving 12 bases between them. Germline CDR1 is SQVTM and CDR2 is ANQGSEA. This CDR3 is 11 amino acids long. The CDR3 DNA is TGCAGCGCAGGGACGGGCGCTGAAGCTTTCTTT. Its translation is CSAGTGAEAFF.

V gene TRBV14 combines with J gene TRBJ2-2; a possible D gene is TRBD1 (5 bases). Germline V gene lookup returns CDR1 SGHDN and CDR2 FVKESK. The V and J ends lost 4 bases and 4 bases respectively, with 16 bases between them. This CDR3 is 16 amino acids long. The CDR3 bases are TGTGCCAGCAGCCCCCTAGGGGTGTTGGCCACCGGGGAGCTGTTTTTT. This codes for CASSPLGVLATGELFF.

The chain carries TRBV20-1 and TRBJ2-3, with 7 bases that match TRBD1. The CDR3 runs to 18 residues. Per germline, CDR1 DFQATT and CDR2 SNEGSKA (reference sequence). J lost 3 bases, V lost 6 bases, and 21 bases had no gene match. The CDR3 sequence: CSAENRSQGLLGTDTQYF. The DNA of the CDR3 is TGCAGTGCGGAAAACCGATCACAGGGGTTATTAGGGACAGATACGCAGTATTTT.

The V gene is TRBV28, the J gene TRBJ2-4; the D gene is possibly TRBD2 (6 bases). Gene TRBJ2-7 matches the end of the DNA better, so the J call may be wrong. Germline V gene lookup returns CDR1 MDHEN and CDR2 SYDVKM. CDR3 size: 15 residues. The CDR3 sequence: CASSLWAAGSYEQYF. In DNA, the CDR3 is TGTGCCAGCAGTTTATGGGCCGCGGGGAGTTACGAGCAGTACTTC.